This TCR beta chain is drawn from a study of blood T cell repertoires in COVID-19. On the study more broadly: Spain, Italy and the United States supplied samples that represented acute and convalescent COVID-19.

V was cut by 6 bases and J by 10 bases, with 16 bases left in between. Germline V CDR1 and CDR2: MNHEY, SVGAGI. The CDR3 extends over 14 amino acids. Using immunoSEQ multiplex PCR, the repertoire was profiled, and TCRdb retains in-frame clones only, with some absent. Of 150,000 to 200,000 clones in the sample, 84% were seen once. The sequenced sample was PBMCs or T cells enriched from blood (not recorded which). The TCR was taken from a man aged 45-60 years who had recovered from COVID-19. V usage is TRBV6-5 and J usage is TRBJ1-6; TRBD1 might be the D (5 bases). CDR3 sequence reads: CASSLQRGYSPLHF. The CDR3 bases are TGTGCCAGCAGCCTCCAAAGGGGTTACTCACCCCTCCACTTT.